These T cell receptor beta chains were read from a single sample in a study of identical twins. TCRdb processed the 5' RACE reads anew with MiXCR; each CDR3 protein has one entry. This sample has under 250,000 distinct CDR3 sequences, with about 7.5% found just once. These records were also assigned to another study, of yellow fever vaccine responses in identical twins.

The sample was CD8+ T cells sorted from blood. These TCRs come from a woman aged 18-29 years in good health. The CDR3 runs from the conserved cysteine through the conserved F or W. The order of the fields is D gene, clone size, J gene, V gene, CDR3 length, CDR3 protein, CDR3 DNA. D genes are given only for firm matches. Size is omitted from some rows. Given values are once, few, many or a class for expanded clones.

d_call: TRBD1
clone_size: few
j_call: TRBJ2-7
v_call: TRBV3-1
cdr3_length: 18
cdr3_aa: CASSQNLGGWQGAYEQYF
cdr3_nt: TGTGCCAGCAGCCAAAATCTAGGTGGCTGGCAGGGGGCGTACGAGCAGTACTTC

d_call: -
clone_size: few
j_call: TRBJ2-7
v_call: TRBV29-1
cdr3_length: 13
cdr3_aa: CSVRGLGSYEQYF
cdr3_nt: TGCAGCGTACGGGGACTGGGATCCTACGAGCAGTACTTC

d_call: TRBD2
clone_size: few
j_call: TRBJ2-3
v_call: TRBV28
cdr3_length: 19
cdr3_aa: CASSSRGILAGGNPDTQYF
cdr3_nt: TGTGCCAGCAGTTCACGGGGGATACTAGCGGGGGGCAACCCAGATACGCAGTATTTT

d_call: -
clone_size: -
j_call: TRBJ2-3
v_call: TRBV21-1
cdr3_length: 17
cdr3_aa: CASSRLLTSGYTNTQYF
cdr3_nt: TGTGCCAGCAGCCGCCTCTTGACTAGCGGATACACAAATACGCAGTATTTT

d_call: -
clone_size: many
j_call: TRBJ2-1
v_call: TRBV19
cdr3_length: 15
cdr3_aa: CASSRGREVYNEQFF
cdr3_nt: TGTGCCAGTAGCAGGGGGCGGGAGGTTTACAATGAGCAGTTCTTC

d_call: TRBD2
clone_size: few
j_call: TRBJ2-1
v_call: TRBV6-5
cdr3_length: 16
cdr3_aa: CASSYGLAGVGNEQFF
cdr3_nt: TGTGCCAGCAGTTACGGACTAGCGGGAGTGGGCAATGAGCAGTTCTTC

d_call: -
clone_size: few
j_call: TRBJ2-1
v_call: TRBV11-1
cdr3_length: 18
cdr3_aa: CASSLTPPGHPKRDEQFF
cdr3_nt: TGTGCCAGCAGCTTAACCCCCCCTGGACATCCTAAACGGGATGAGCAGTTCTTC

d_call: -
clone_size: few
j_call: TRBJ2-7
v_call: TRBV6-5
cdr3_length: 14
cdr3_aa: CASSSGQSSHEQYF
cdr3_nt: TGTGCCAGCAGTTCGGGACAATCCTCCCACGAGCAGTACTTC

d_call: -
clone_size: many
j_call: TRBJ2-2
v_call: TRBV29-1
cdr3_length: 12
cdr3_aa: CSVAWLTGELFF
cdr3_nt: TGCAGCGTTGCATGGCTAACCGGGGAGCTGTTTTTT

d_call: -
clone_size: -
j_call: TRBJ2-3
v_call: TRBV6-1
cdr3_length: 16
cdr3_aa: CASSPDFAWGTDTQYF
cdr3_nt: TGTGCCAGCAGTCCCGACTTTGCATGGGGCACAGATACGCAGTATTTT

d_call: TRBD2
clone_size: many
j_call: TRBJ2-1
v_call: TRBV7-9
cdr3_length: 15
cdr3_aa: CASSRGLAGDHEQFF
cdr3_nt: TGTGCCAGCAGCAGGGGACTAGCGGGAGACCATGAGCAGTTCTTC

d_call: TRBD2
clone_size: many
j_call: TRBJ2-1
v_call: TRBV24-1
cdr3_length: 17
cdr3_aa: CATSDWEGTSSYNEQFF
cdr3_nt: TGTGCCACCAGTGATTGGGAGGGGACTAGCTCCTACAATGAGCAGTTCTTC

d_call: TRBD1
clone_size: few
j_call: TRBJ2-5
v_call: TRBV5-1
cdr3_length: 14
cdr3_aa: CASSSQGAAETQYF
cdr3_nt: TGCGCCAGCAGCTCCCAGGGGGCGGCGGAGACCCAGTACTTC

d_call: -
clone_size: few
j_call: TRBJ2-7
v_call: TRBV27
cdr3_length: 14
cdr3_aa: CASSRGSFSYEQYF
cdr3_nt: TGTGCCAGCAGCCGGGGCAGTTTCTCCTACGAGCAGTACTTC

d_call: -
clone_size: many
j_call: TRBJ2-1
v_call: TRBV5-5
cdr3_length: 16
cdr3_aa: CASSPEGGWAYNEQFF
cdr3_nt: TGTGCCAGCAGCCCCGAGGGGGGCTGGGCCTACAATGAGCAGTTCTTC

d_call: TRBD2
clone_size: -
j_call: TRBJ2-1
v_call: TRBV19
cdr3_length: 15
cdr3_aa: CATVEVAGEKGEQFF
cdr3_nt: TGTGCCACGGTGGAGGTAGCGGGAGAAAAGGGTGAGCAGTTCTTC

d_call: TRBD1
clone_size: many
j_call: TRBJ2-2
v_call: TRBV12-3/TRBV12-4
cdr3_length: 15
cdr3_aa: CASSSGQGVTGELFF
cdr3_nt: TGTGCCAGCAGTTCCGGACAGGGGGTAACCGGGGAGCTGTTTTTT

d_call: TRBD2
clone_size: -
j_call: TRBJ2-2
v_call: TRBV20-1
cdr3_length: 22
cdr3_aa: CSARPRGGLAGEQLLNTGELFF
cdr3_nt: TGCAGTGCTAGACCCCGTGGGGGACTAGCGGGAGAGCAGCTATTAAACACCGGGGAGCTGTTTTTT

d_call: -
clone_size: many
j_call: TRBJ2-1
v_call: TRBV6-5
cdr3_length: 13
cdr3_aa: CASSYSLRNEQFF
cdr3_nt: TGTGCCAGCAGTTACTCGCTACGCAATGAGCAGTTCTTC

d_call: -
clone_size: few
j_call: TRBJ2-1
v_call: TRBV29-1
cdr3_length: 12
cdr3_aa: CITVEEYNEQFF
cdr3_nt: TGCATCACGGTTGAAGAATACAATGAGCAGTTCTTC

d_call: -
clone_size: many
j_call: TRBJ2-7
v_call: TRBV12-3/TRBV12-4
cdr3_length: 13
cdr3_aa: CASSLGLTYEQYF
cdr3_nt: TGTGCCAGCAGTTTAGGTCTAACCTACGAGCAGTACTTC

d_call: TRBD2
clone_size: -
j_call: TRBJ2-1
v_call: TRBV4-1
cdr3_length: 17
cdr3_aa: CASSPTPGTSGRGEQFF
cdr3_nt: TGCGCCAGCAGCCCGACCCCCGGGACTAGCGGCCGGGGTGAGCAGTTCTTC